Here is one TCR beta chain with its context. Its specificity is unknown. The data derive from a study of cytomegalovirus exposure and HLA in healthy donors. About the research overall: Genetic ancestry analysis placed about 76% of the 400 or so donors that were genotyped in the Caucasian-associated cluster.

Study results and caveats: A later analysis found that most CMV-associated TCR beta chains appeared HLA-restricted.

The PCR used 60 Vbeta and 13 Jbeta primers. Sequencing was performed with immunoSEQ multiplex PCR; in TCRdb, only in-frame clones are kept and a portion is missing. This sample has approximately 150,000 clones; around 80% occur once, and the top ten carry 1.4% to 1.5%. CDR1 and CDR2 (germline): SGHRS, YFSETQ. CDR3 length: 16 residues. J lost 8 bases, V lost 4 bases, and 13 bases had no gene match. The source is a woman aged 30 to 39 in good health and CMV-seropositive. Material: PBMCs. The chain employs TRBV5-1 and TRBJ1-2; 11 bases are a match to TRBD1. The CDR3 loop is CASSPGQGALRGGYTF. DNA of the CDR3: TGCGCCAGCAGCCCTGGACAGGGGGCCCTCAGAGGAGGCTACACCTTC.